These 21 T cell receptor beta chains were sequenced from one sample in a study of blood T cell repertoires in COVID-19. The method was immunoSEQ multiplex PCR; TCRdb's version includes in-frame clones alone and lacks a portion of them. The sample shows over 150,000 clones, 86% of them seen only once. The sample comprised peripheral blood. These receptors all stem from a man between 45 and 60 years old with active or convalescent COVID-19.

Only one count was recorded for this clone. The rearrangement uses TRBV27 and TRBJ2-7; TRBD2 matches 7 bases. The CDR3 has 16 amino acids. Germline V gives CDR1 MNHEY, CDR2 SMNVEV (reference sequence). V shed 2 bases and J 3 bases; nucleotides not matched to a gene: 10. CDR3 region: CASSLTTSSTIYEQYF. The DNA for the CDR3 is TGTGCCAGCAGTTTAACGACTAGCTCAACAATCTACGAGCAGTACTTC.

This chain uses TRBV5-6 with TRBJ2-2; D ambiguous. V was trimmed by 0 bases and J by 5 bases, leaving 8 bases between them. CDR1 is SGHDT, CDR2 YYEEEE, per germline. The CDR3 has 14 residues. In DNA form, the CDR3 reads TGTGCCAGCAGCTTGGTGTTCGGGACCGGGGAGCTGTTTTTT. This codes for CASSLVFGTGELFF.

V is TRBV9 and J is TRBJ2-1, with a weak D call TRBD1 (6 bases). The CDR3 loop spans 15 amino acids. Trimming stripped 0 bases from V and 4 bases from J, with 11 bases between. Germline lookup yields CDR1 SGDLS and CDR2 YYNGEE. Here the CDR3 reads CASSVEGQEYNEQFF. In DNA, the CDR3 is TGTGCCAGCAGCGTAGAGGGACAAGAGTACAATGAGCAGTTCTTC.

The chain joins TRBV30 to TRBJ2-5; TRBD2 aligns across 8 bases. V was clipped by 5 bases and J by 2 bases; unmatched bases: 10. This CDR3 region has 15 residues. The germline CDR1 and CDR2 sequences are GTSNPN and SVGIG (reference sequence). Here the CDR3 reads CAWSQRGGIQETQYF. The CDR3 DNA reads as TGTGCCTGGTCCCAACGCGGGGGGATTCAAGAGACCCAGTACTTC.

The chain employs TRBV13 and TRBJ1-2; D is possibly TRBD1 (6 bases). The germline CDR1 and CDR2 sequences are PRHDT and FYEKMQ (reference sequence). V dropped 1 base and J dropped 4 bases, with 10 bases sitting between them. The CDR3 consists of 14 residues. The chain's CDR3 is CASSLVRGSYGYTF. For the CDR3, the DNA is TGTGCCAGCAGCTTAGTTAGGGGGTCCTATGGCTACACCTTC.

CDR3 protein: CASSQGAGMNTGELFF. CDR3 sequence (DNA): TGCGCCAGCAGCCAAGGGGCAGGGATGAACACCGGGGAGCTGTTTTTT. V is TRBV4-1 and J is TRBJ2-2; D might be TRBD1 (5 bases). This CDR3 has 16 amino acids. Germline-derived CDR1 and CDR2 are MGHRA and YSYEKL. V was trimmed by 1 base and J by 1 base, leaving 10 bases between them.

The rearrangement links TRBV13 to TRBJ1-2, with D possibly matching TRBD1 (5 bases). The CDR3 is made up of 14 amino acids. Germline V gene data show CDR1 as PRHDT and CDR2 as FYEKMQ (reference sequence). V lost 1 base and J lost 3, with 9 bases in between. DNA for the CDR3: TGTGCCAGCAGCTTAGTAGGGGTTGACTATGGCTACACCTTC. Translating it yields CASSLVGVDYGYTF. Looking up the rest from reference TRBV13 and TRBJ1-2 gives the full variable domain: AAGVIQSPRHLIKEKRETATLKCYPIPRHDTVYWYQQGPGQDPQFLISFYEKMQSDKGSIPDRFSAQQFSDYHSELNMSSLELGDSALYFCASSLVGVDYGYTFGSGTRLTVV.

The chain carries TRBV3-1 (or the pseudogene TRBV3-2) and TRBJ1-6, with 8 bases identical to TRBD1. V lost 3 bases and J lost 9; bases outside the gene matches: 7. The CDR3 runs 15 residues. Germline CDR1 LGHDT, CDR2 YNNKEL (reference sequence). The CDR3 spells CASSQWRTGISPLHF. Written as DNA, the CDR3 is TGTGCCAGCAGCCAGTGGAGGACAGGGATTTCACCCCTCCACTTT.

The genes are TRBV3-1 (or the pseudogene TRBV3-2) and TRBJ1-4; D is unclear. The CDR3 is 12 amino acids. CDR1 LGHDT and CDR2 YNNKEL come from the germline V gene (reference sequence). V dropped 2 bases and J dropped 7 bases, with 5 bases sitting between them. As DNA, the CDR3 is TGTGCCAGCAGCCAATTTCTTGAAAAACTGTTTTTT. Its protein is CASSQFLEKLFF.

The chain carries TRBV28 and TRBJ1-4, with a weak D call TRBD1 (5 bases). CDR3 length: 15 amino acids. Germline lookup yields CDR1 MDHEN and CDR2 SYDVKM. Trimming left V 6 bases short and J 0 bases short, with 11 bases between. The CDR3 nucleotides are TGTGCCAGCAGCCTTGACAGTGCAACTAATGAAAAACTGTTTTTT. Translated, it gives CASSLDSATNEKLFF.

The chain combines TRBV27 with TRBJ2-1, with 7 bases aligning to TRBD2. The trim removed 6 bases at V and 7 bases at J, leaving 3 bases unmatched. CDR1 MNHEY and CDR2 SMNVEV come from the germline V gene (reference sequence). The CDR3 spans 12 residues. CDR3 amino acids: CASSRTRNEQFF. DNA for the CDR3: TGTGCCAGCAGCCGGACTAGAAATGAGCAGTTCTTC.

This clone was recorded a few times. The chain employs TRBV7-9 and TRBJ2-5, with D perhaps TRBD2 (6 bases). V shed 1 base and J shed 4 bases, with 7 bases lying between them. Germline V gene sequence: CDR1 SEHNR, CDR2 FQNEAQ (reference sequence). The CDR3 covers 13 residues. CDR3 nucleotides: TGTGCCAGCAGCTTAGTGGGGGGAGAGACCCAGTACTTC. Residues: CASSLVGGETQYF. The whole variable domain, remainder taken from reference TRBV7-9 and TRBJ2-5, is DTGVSQNPRHKITKRGQNVTFRCDPISEHNRLYWYRQTLGQGPEFLTYFQNEAQLEKSRLLSDRFSAERPKGSFSTLEIQRTEQGDSAMYLCASSLVGGETQYFGPGTRLLVL.

In DNA form, the CDR3 reads TGTGCCAGCAGCTCCGGGACAGGGGCGATGATAACCGGGGAGCTGTTTTTT. Its protein is CASSSGTGAMITGELFF. This chain links TRBV7-6 with TRBJ2-2, with 10 positions matching TRBD1. With 4 bases clipped from V and 5 bases from J, the junction kept 10 bases outside the gene matches. From germline, CDR1 is SGHVS and CDR2 FNYEAQ. The CDR3 spans 17 residues.

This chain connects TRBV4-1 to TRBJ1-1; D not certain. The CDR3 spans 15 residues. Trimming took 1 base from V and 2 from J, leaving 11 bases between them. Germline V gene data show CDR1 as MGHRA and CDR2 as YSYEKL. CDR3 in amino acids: CASSQVRDTNTEAFF. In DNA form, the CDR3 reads TGCGCCAGCAGCCAAGTAAGAGACACTAACACTGAAGCTTTCTTT.

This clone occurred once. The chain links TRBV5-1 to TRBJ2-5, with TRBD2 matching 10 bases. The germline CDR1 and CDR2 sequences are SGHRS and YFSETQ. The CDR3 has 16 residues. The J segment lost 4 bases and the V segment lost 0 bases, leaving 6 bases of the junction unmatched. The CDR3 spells CASSLGPSGGGETQYF. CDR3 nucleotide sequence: TGCGCCAGCAGCTTGGGGCCTAGCGGGGGTGGAGAGACCCAGTACTTC.

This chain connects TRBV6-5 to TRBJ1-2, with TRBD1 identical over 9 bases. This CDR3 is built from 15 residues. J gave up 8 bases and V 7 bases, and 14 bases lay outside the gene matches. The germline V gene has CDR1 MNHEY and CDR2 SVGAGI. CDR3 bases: TGTGCCAGCACAATCGCAGGGACAGGGTCTAGGGGCTACACCTTC. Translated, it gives CASTIAGTGSRGYTF.

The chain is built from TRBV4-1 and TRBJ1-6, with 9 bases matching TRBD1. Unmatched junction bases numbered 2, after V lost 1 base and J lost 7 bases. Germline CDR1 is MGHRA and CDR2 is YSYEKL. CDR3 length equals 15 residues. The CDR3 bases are TGCGCCAGCAGCCAAGGGGACAGGGAGAATTCACCCCTCCACTTT. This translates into CASSQGDRENSPLHF.

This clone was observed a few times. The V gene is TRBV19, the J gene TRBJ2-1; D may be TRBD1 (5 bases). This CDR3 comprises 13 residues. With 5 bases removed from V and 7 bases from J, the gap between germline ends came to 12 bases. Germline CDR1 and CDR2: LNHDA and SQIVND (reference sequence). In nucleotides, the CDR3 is TGTGCCAGTAGTCAGGGCTCCTTGAATGAGCAGTTCTTC. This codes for CASSQGSLNEQFF.

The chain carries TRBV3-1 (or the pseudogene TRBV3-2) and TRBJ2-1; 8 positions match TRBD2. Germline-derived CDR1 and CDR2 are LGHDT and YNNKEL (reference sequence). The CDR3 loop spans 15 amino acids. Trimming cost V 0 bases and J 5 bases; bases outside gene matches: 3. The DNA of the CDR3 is TGTGCCAGCAGCCAAGATACTAGCGGAGACAATGAGCAGTTCTTC. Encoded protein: CASSQDTSGDNEQFF.

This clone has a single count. As DNA, the CDR3 is TGTGCCTGGACAGCGGGAGACAATGAGCAGTTCTTC. This sequence encodes CAWTAGDNEQFF. The V gene is TRBV30, the J gene TRBJ2-1, with 8 bases identical to TRBD2. V lost 4 bases and J lost 5; bases outside the gene matches: 1. The germline gives CDR1 GTSNPN, CDR2 SVGIG (reference sequence). The CDR3 consists of 12 residues.

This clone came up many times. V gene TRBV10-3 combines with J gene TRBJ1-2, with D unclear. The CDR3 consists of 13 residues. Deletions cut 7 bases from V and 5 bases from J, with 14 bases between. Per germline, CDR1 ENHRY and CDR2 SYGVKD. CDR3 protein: CAITLEGGYGYTF. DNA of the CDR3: TGTGCCATCACACTAGAGGGAGGTTATGGCTACACCTTC.